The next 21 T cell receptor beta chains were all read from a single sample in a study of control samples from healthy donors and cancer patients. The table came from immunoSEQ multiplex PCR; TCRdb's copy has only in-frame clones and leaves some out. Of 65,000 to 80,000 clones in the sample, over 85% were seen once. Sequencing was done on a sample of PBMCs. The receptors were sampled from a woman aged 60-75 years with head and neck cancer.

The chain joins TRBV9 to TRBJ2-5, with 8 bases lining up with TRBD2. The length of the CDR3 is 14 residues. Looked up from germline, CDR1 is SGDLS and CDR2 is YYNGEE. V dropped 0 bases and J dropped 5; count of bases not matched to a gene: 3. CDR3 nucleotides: TGTGCCAGCAGCGTAGGGGGCGGGGGGGAGACCCAGTACTTC. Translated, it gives CASSVGGGGETQYF.

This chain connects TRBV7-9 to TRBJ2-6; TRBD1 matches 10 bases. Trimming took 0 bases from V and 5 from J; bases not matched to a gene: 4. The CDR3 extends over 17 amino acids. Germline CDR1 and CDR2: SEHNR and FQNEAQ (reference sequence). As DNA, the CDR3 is TGTGCCAGCAGCTTAGCAGGGACAGGGGAACGGGCCAACGTCCTGACTTTC. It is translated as CASSLAGTGERANVLTF.

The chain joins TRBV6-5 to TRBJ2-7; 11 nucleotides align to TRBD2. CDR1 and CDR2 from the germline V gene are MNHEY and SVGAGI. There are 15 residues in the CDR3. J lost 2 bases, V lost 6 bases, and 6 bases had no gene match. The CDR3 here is CASRSSTSGTYEQYF. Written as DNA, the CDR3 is TGTGCCAGCAGATCGTCGACTAGCGGGACCTACGAGCAGTACTTC.

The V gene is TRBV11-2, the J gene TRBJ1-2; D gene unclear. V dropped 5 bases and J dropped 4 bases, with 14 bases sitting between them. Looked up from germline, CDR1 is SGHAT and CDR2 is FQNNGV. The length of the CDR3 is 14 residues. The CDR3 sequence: CASSPNMGLYGYTF. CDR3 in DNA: TGTGCCAGCAGCCCTAACATGGGTCTCTATGGCTACACCTTC.

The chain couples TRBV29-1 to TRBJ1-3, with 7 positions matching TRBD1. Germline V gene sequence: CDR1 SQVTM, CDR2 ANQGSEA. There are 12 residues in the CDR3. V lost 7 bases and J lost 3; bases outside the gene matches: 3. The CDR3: CSGRTGGNTIYF. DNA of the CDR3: TGCAGCGGGCGGACAGGTGGAAACACCATATATTTT.

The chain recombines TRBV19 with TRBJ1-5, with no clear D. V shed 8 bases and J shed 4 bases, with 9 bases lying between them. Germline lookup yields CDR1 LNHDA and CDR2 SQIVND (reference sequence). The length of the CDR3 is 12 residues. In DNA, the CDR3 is TGTGCCAGTCGCGACCTGAATCAGCCCCAGCATTTT. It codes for CASRDLNQPQHF.

CDR3 DNA sequence: TGTGCCAGCAGTGAAGCACCAGGGACGACCTACACCTTC. This encodes CASSEAPGTTYTF. The chain carries TRBV6-1 and TRBJ1-2; D may be TRBD1 (5 bases). Germline-derived CDR1 and CDR2 are MNHNS and SASEGT. The CDR3 runs to 13 residues. V lost 0 bases and J lost 10, with 12 bases in between.

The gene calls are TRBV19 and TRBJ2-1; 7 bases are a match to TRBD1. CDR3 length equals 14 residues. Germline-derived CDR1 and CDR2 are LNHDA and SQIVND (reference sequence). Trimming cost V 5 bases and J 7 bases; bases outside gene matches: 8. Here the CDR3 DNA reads TGTGCCAGTAGTGAACACAGGGGTCGGAATGAGCAGTTCTTC. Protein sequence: CASSEHRGRNEQFF.

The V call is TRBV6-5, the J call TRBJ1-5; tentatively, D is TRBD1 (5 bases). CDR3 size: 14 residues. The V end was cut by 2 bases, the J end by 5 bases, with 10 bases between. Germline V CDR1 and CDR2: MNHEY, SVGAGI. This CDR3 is CASSYIGGHQPQHF. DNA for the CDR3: TGTGCCAGCAGTTACATCGGGGGACATCAGCCCCAGCATTTT.

The CDR3 is CASSIKGAYEQYF. CDR3 DNA: TGTGCCAGTAGTATTAAGGGGGCTTACGAGCAGTACTTC. This rearrangement joins TRBV19 to TRBJ2-7; 7 positions match TRBD1. The germline V gene encodes CDR1 LNHDA and CDR2 SQIVND (reference sequence). The length of the CDR3 is 13 residues. V was pared by 3 bases and J by 4 bases, with 3 bases of the junction left unmatched. Based on the CDR3 plus reference TRBV19 and TRBJ2-7, the full variable domain is DGGITQSPKYLFRKEGQNVTLSCEQNLNHDAMYWYRQDPGQGLRLIYYSQIVNDFQKGDIAEGYSVSREKKESFPLTVTSAQKNPTAFYLCASSIKGAYEQYFGPGTRLTVT.

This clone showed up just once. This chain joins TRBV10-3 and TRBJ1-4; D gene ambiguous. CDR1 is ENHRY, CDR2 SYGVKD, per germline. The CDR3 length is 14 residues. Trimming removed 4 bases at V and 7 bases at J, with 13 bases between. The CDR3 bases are TGTGCCATCAGTGCGACGGCGTCTCTTGAAAAACTGTTTTTT. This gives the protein CAISATASLEKLFF.

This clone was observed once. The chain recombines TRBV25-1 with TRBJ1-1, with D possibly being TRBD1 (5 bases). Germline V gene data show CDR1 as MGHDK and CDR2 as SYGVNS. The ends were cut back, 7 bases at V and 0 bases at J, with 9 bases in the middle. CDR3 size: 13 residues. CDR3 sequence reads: CASKGTMNTEAFF. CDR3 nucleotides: TGTGCCAGCAAAGGGACGATGAACACTGAAGCTTTCTTT.

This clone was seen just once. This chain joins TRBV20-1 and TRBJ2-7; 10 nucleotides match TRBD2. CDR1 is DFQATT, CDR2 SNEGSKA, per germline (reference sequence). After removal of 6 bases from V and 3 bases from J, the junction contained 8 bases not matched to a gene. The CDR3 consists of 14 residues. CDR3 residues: CSASLAGVGYEQYF. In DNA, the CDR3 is TGCAGTGCGAGTCTAGCGGGAGTAGGCTACGAGCAGTACTTC.

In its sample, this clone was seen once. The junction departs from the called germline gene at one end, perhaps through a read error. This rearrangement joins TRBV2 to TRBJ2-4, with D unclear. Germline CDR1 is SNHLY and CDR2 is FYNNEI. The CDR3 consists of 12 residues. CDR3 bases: TGTGCCAGCAGAGAAGACAAAAACATTCAGTACTTC. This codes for CASREDKNIQYF.

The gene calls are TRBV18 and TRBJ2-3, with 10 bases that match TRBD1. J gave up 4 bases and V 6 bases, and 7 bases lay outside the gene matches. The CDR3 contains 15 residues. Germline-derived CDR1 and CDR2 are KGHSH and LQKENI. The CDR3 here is CASSPPTGGADTQYF. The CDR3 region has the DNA TGTGCCAGCTCCCCTCCGACAGGGGGCGCAGATACGCAGTATTTT. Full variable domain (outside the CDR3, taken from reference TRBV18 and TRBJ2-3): NAGVMQNPRHLVRRRGQEARLRCSPMKGHSHVYWYRQLPEEGLKFMVYLQKENIIDESGMPKERFSAEFPKEGPSILRIQQVVRGDSAAYFCASSPPTGGADTQYFGPGTRLTVL.

The CDR3, as DNA: TGTGCCAGCAGTGAAATGCTAGCGGGCAATGAGCAGTTCTTC. Amino acids: CASSEMLAGNEQFF. V usage is TRBV6-1 and J usage is TRBJ2-1; 8 nucleotides match TRBD2. The CDR3 is 14 amino acids. Germline-derived CDR1 and CDR2 are MNHNS and SASEGT. J was trimmed by 6 bases and V by 2 bases; bases with no gene match: 3.

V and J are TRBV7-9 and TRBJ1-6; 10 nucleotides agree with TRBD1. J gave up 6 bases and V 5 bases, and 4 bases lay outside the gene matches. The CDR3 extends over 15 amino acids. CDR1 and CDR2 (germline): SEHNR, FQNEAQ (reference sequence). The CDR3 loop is CASSPGTGVNSPLHF. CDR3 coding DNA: TGTGCCAGCAGCCCCGGGACAGGGGTTAATTCACCCCTCCACTTT.

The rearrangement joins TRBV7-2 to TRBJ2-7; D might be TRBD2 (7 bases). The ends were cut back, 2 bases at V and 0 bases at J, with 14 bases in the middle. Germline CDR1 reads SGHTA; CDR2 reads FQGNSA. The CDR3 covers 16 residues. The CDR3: CASSLRAGASSYEQYF. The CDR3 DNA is TGTGCCAGCAGCTTAAGGGCGGGGGCGAGCTCCTACGAGCAGTACTTC.

This chain's CDR3 is CASTIGGGNTDTQYF. CDR3 DNA: TGTGCCAGCACCATTGGAGGGGGAAACACAGATACGCAGTATTTT. The chain recombines TRBV2 with TRBJ2-3; D is possibly TRBD1 or TRBD2 (6 bases each). Germline V gene data show CDR1 as SNHLY and CDR2 as FYNNEI. The CDR3 is made up of 15 amino acids. The germline V and J ends were trimmed by 7 bases and 2 bases, with 16 bases remaining between them.

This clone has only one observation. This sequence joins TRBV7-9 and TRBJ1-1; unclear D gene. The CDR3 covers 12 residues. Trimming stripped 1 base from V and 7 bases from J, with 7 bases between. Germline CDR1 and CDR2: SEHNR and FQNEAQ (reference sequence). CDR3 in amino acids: CASSLVGVEAFF. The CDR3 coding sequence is TGTGCCAGCAGCTTAGTAGGAGTTGAAGCTTTCTTT.

CDR3 DNA sequence: TGTGCCAGCAGCGTAGGCGCGGGTAAAGAGACCCAGTACTTC. Amino acids: CASSVGAGKETQYF. V usage is TRBV9 and J usage is TRBJ2-5; possibly TRBD2 for D (5 bases). V gave up 0 bases and J gave up 3 bases, with 9 bases separating them. The CDR3 has 14 amino acids. Germline V lookup: CDR1 SGDLS, CDR2 YYNGEE.